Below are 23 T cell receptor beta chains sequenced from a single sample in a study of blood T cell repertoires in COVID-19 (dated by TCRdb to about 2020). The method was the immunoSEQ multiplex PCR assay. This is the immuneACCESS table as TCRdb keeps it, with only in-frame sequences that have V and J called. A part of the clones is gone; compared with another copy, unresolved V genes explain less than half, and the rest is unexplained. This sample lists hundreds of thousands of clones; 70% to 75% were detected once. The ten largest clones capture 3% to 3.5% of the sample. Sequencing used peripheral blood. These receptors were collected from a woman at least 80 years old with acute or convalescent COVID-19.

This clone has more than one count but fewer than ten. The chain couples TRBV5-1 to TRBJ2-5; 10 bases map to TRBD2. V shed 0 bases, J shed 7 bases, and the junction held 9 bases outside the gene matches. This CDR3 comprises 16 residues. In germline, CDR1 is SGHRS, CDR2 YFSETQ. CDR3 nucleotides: TGCGCCAGCAGCTTGGAGTCTAGCGGGAGTGGAGGGACCCAGTACTTC. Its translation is CASSLESSGSGGTQYF.

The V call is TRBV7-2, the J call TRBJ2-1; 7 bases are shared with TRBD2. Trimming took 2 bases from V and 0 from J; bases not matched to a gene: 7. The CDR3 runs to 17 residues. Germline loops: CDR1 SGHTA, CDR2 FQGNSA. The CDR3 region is CASSLLPAGFSYNEQFF. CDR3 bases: TGTGCCAGCAGCTTATTGCCAGCGGGGTTCTCCTACAATGAGCAGTTCTTC.

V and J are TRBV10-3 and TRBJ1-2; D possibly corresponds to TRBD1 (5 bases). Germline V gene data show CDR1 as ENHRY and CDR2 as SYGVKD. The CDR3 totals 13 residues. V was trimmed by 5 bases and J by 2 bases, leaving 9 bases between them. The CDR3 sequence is CAISLQENYGYTF. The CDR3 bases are TGTGCCATCAGTTTACAGGAGAACTATGGCTACACCTTC.

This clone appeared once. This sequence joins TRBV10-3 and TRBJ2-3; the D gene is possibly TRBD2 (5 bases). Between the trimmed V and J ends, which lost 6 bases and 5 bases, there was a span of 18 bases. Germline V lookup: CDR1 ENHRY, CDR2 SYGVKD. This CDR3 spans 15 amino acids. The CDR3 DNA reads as TGTGCCATCAGCACGCCGAGGGCGGATGGAGATACGCAGTATTTT. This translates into CAISTPRADGDTQYF.

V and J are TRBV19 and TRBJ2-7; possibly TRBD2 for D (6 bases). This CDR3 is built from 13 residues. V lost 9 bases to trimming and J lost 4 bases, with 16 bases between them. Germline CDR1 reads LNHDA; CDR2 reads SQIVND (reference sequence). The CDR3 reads CARDRDSAYEQYF. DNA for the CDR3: TGTGCCAGGGACCGGGACTCCGCGTACGAGCAGTACTTC.

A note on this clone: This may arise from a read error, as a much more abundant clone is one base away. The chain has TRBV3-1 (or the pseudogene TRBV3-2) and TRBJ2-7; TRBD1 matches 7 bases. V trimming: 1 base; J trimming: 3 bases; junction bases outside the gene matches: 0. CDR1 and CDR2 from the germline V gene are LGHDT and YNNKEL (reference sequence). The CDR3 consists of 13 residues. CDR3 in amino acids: CASSQGQGYEQYF. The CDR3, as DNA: TGTGCCAGCAGCCAAGGACAGGGCTACGAGCAGTACTTC.

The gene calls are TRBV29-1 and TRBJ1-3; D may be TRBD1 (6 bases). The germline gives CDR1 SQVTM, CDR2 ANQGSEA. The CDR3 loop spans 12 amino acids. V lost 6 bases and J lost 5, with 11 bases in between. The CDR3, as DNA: TGCAGCGTCCGGACAGCCCGAAACACCATATATTTT. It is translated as CSVRTARNTIYF. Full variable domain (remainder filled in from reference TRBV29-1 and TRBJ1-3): SAVISQKPSRDICQRGTSLTIQCQVDSQVTMMFWYRQQPGQSLTLIATANQGSEATYESGFVIDKFPISRPNLTFSTLTVSNMSPEDSSIYLCSVRTARNTIYFGEGSWLTVV.

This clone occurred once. The CDR3 sequence: CAISGLAGDEQFF. For the CDR3, the DNA is TGTGCCATCAGTGGGTTAGCGGGAGATGAGCAGTTCTTC. The chain employs TRBV10-3 and TRBJ2-1; TRBD2 aligns across 9 bases. CDR3 length equals 13 residues. V shed 4 bases, J shed 8 bases, and the junction held 3 bases outside the gene matches. Germline V gene data show CDR1 as ENHRY and CDR2 as SYGVKD.

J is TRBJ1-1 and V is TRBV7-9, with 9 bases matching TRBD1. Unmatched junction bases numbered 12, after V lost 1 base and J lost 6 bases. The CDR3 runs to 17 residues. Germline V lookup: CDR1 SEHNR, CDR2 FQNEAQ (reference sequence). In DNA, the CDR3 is TGTGCCAGCAGCTTAGTATTTTGGACAGGGGATGTCGCTGAAGCTTTCTTT. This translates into CASSLVFWTGDVAEAFF.

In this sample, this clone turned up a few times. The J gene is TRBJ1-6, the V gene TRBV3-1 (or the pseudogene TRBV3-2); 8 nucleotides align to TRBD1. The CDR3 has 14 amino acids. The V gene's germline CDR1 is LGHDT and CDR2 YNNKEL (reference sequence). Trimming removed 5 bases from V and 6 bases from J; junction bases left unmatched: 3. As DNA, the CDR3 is TGTGCCAGCAGCGAAGGGACAGGTAATTCACCCCTCCACTTT. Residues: CASSEGTGNSPLHF.

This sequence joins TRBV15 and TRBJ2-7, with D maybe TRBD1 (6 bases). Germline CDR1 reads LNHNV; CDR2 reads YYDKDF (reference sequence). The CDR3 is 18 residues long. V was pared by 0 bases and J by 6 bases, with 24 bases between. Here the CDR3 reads CATSREGTQGWEAGEQYF. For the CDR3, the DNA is TGTGCCACCAGCAGAGAGGGAACACAGGGTTGGGAAGCAGGCGAGCAGTACTTC.

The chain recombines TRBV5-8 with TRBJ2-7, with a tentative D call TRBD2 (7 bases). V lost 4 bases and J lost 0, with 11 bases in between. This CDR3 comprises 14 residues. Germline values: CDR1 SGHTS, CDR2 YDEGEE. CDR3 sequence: CASSRGGSSYEQYF. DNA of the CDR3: TGTGCCAGCAGCAGGGGGGGGAGCTCCTACGAGCAGTACTTC.

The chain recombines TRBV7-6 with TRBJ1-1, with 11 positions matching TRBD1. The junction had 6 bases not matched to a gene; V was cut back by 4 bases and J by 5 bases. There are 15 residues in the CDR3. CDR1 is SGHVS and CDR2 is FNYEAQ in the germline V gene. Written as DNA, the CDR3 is TGTGCCAGCAGCTCCAGGACAGGGGGCGAAACTGAAGCTTTCTTT. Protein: CASSSRTGGETEAFF.

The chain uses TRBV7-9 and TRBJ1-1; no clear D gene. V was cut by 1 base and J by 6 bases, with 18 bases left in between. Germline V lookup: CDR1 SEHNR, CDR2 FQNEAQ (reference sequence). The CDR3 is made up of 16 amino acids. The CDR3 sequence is CASSLEIGRGGPEAFF. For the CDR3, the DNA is TGTGCCAGCAGCTTAGAAATTGGGCGGGGTGGGCCTGAAGCTTTCTTT.

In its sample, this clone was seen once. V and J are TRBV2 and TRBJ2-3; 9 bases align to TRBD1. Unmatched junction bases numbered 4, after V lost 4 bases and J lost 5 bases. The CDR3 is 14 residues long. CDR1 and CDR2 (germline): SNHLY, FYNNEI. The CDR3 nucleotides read TGTGCCAGCAGTGTGACAGGGGGGATAGATACGCAGTATTTT. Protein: CASSVTGGIDTQYF.

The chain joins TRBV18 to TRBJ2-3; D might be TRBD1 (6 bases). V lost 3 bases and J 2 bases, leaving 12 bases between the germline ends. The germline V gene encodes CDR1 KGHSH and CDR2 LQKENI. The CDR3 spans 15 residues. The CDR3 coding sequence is TGTGCCAGCTCACCTTCGGGACACGACACAGATACGCAGTATTTT. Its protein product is CASSPSGHDTDTQYF.

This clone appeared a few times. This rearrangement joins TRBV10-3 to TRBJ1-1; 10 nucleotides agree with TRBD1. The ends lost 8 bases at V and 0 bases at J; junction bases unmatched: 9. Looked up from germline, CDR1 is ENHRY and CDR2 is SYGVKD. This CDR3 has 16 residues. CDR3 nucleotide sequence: TGTGCCATCGCCACGCGGACAGGGGGACTGAACACTGAAGCTTTCTTT. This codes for CAIATRTGGLNTEAFF.

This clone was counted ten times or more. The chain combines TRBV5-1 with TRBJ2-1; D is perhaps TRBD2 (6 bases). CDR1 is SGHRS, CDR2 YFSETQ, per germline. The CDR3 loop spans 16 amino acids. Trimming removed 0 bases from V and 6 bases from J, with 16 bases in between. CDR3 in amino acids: CASSLEGLGGVNEQFF. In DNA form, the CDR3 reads TGCGCCAGCAGCTTGGAAGGGTTGGGAGGAGTCAATGAGCAGTTCTTC. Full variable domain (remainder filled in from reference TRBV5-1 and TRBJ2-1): KAGVTQTPRYLIKTRGQQVTLSCSPISGHRSVSWYQQTPGQGLQFLFEYFSETQRNKGNFPGRFSGRQFSNSRSEMNVSTLELGDSALYLCASSLEGLGGVNEQFFGPGTRLTVL.

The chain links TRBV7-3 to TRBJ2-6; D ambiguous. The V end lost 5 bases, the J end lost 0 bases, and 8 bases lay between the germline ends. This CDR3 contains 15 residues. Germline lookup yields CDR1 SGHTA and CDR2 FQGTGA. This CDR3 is CASSPQFSGANVLTF. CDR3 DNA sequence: TGTGCCAGCAGCCCTCAGTTCTCTGGGGCCAACGTCCTGACTTTC. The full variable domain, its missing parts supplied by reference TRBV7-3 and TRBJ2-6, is GAGVSQTPSNKVTEKGKYVELRCDPISGHTALYWYRQSLGQGPEFLIYFQGTGAADDSGLPNDRFFAVRPEGSVSTLKIQRTERGDSAVYLCASSPQFSGANVLTFGAGSRLTVL.

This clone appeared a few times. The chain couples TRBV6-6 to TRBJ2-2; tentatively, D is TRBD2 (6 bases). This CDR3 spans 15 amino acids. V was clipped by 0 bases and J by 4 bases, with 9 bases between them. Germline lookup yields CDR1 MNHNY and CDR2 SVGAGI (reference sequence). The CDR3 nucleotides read TGTGCCAGCAGTTACTCGGCGGGGTCCACCGGGGAGCTGTTTTTT. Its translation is CASSYSAGSTGELFF.

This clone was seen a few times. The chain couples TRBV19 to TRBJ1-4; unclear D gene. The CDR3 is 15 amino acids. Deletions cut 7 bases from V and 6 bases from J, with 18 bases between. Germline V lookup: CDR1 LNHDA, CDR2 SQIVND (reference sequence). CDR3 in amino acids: CASTSGGSEDEKLFF. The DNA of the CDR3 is TGTGCCAGTACCTCCGGAGGTTCGGAAGATGAAAAACTGTTTTTT.

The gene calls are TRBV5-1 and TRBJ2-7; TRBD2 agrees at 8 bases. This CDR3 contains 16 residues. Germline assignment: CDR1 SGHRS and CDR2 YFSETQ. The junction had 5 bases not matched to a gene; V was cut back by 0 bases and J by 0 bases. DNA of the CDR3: TGCGCCAGCAGCTTGGCTAGCGGGTGGGACTCCTACGAGCAGTACTTC. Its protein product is CASSLASGWDSYEQYF.

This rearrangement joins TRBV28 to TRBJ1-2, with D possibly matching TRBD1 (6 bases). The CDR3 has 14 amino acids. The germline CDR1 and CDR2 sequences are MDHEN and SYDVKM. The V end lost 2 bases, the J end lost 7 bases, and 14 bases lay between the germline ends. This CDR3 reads CASSLVSGVGGYTF. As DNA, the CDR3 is TGTGCCAGCAGTTTAGTGTCAGGGGTGGGTGGCTACACCTTC.